Listed here are 12 T cell receptor beta chains from one sample, sequenced in a study of blood T cell repertoires in COVID-19. This table comes from immunoSEQ multiplex PCR, and its TCRdb copy is limited to in-frame clones, with some not included. The sample includes roughly 230,000 clones, roughly 80% of them seen just once. Sequencing input: peripheral blood. Source of these receptors: a woman aged 45-65 years with acute or convalescent COVID-19.

This chain uses TRBV28 with TRBJ1-5, with 8 bases identical to TRBD1. Unmatched junction bases numbered 6, after V lost 3 bases and J lost 8 bases. This CDR3 comprises 14 residues. Germline V CDR1 and CDR2: MDHEN, SYDVKM. The CDR3, as DNA: TGTGCCAGCAGTTTCATGGACAGGGTAAAGCCCCAGCATTTT. The encoded protein is CASSFMDRVKPQHF.

DNA of the CDR3: TGTGCCAGTACCGGACTAGCGGGAGCCAATGAGCAGTTCTTC. It codes for CASTGLAGANEQFF. The chain uses TRBV19 and TRBJ2-1, with 13 bases that match TRBD2. Trimming took 7 bases from V and 6 from J; bases not matched to a gene: 3. The CDR3 consists of 14 residues. The V gene's germline CDR1 is LNHDA and CDR2 SQIVND (reference sequence). The variable domain in full, with the rest retrieved from reference TRBV19 and TRBJ2-1, is DGGITQSPKYLFRKEGQNVTLSCEQNLNHDAMYWYRQDPGQGLRLIYYSQIVNDFQKGDIAEGYSVSREKKESFPLTVTSAQKNPTAFYLCASTGLAGANEQFFGPGTRLTVL.

V is TRBV6-6 and J is TRBJ2-1; 10 bases align to TRBD1. Trimming took 4 bases from V and 9 from J; bases not matched to a gene: 9. This CDR3 has 15 amino acids. CDR1 is MNHNY, CDR2 SVGAGI, per germline (reference sequence). Here the CDR3 reads CASSSPGQGFTEQFF. The CDR3 coding sequence is TGTGCCAGCAGTTCCCCGGGACAGGGGTTTACTGAGCAGTTCTTC.

The CDR3 reads CASSLEGQGAGTGELFF. CDR3 coding DNA: TGCGCCAGCAGCTTGGAGGGACAGGGGGCTGGGACCGGGGAGCTGTTTTTT. The chain links TRBV5-1 to TRBJ2-2, with TRBD1 matching over 12 bases. The germline gives CDR1 SGHRS, CDR2 YFSETQ. V dropped 0 bases and J dropped 5; count of bases not matched to a gene: 5. The CDR3 has 17 amino acids.

The rearrangement joins TRBV5-1 to TRBJ1-1; a possible D gene is TRBD1 (6 bases). Per the germline V gene, CDR1 is SGHRS and CDR2 is YFSETQ. CDR3 length: 17 amino acids. Deletions cut 0 bases from V and 7 bases from J, with 22 bases between. CDR3 nucleotides: TGCGCCAGCAGCTTGGGGACAGTCTCAGCGCGCGGCCTTGAAGCTTTCTTT. As protein: CASSLGTVSARGLEAFF.

The chain uses TRBV6-5 and TRBJ1-5, with 10 positions matching TRBD1. J lost 5 bases, V lost 5 bases, and 6 bases had no gene match. This CDR3 is built from 15 residues. Germline loops: CDR1 MNHEY, CDR2 SVGAGI. CDR3 sequence (DNA): TGTGCCAGCAGTCTATCCGGGACAGGGGATCAGCCCCAGCATTTT. Translating it yields CASSLSGTGDQPQHF.

This clone turned up a few times. This sequence joins TRBV29-1 and TRBJ1-2; a weak D match, TRBD1 (6 bases). Germline CDR1 SQVTM, CDR2 ANQGSEA. V shed 4 bases and J shed 9 bases, with 21 bases lying between them. The CDR3 runs 14 residues. This chain's CDR3 is CSVGGGTTSMRYTF. The CDR3 region has the DNA TGCAGCGTTGGGGGGGGGACAACCTCTATGCGCTACACCTTC.

This chain joins TRBV5-1 and TRBJ2-1; TRBD2 matches 16 bases. The CDR3 sequence is 22 residues long. V lost 4 bases to trimming and J lost 1 base; unmatched junction nucleotides: 17. The germline gives CDR1 SGHRS, CDR2 YFSETQ. The chain's CDR3 is CASSRDPPGLAGGRGSYNEQFF. The CDR3 nucleotides are TGCGCCAGCAGCCGCGATCCTCCGGGACTAGCGGGAGGGCGTGGATCCTACAATGAGCAGTTCTTC.

This chain joins TRBV12-3 or TRBV12-4 and TRBJ2-2; D call uncertain. The V and J ends lost 6 bases and 10 bases respectively, with 15 bases between them. The CDR3 length is 13 residues. CDR3 sequence: CASRLSQPAELFF. Written as DNA, the CDR3 is TGTGCCAGCAGACTAAGCCAACCCGCGGAGCTGTTTTTT.

Of note for this clone: One end of the junction fails to match germline, which may point to a read error. The chain carries TRBV6-2 or TRBV6-3 and TRBJ2-1, with 10 nucleotides matching TRBD2. Germline-derived CDR1 and CDR2 are MNHEY and SVGEGT. The CDR3 totals 15 residues. This CDR3 reads CATSERGGPYNEQFF. Written as DNA, the CDR3 is TGTGCCACCAGTGAGCGGGGGGGCCCCTACAATGAGCAGTTCTTC.

The chain recombines TRBV5-4 with TRBJ2-5; D uncertain. Between the trimmed V and J ends, which lost 2 bases and 6 bases, there was a span of 11 bases. CDR1 and CDR2 (germline): SGHNT, YYREEE (reference sequence). This CDR3 has 13 residues. The CDR3 spells CASSLHSEKTQYF. The CDR3 coding sequence is TGTGCCAGCAGCTTACACAGTGAAAAGACCCAGTACTTC.

The CDR3 sequence is CASSLGRNQPQHF. The CDR3 coding sequence is TGTGCCAGCAGCTTAGGTAGAAATCAGCCCCAGCATTTT. The rearrangement joins TRBV7-3 to TRBJ1-5; D is uncertain. The length of the CDR3 is 13 residues. V was trimmed by 2 bases and J by 4 bases, leaving 6 bases between them. Germline V gives CDR1 SGHTA, CDR2 FQGTGA.